The clone carrying this TCR beta chain was found many times. Germline-derived CDR1 and CDR2 are SGHAT and FQNNGV. J lost 11 bases, V lost 3 bases, and 9 bases had no gene match. CDR3 length equals 13 residues. The sample originates from a study of regulatory T cells in long-lasting Graves disease. Construction of the TCR beta libraries employed iRepertoire HTBI primers in conjunction with Arm-PCR of CDR3 regions. MiXCR was run by TCRdb on the multiplex PCR reads, yielding one entry per CDR3 protein. The data contain over 400,000 distinct CDR3 sequences, less than 15% of them seen just once; the ten biggest clones take up approximately 17%. Described time point: newly diagnosed GD, antithyroid drugs for less than 3 months. Construction of the TCR library relied on RNA isolated from PBMCs. Those enrolled as patients came out of an endocrinology department in Xi'an, China. The same data also contributed to another study, on T cells in Graves' hyperthyroidism and ophthalmopathy. That publication notes: Exclusion criteria comprised uncontrolled infection, other autoimmune disease, pregnancy or lactation. Before onset, by a median of approximately 6.8 months, the model predicted ophthalmopathy.

Sequenced material: peripheral blood mononuclear cells (PBMCs), taken at new diagnosis, from a patient treated with antithyroid drugs. The V and J genes are TRBV11-2 and TRBJ1-1; 7 nucleotides align to TRBD1. The TCR originated in a woman between 50 and 59 years old with Graves disease. The CDR3, as DNA: TGTGCCAGCAGCTTTTTGAGGGGGCGTCTGGCTTTCTTT. Translated, it gives CASSFLRGRLAFF.